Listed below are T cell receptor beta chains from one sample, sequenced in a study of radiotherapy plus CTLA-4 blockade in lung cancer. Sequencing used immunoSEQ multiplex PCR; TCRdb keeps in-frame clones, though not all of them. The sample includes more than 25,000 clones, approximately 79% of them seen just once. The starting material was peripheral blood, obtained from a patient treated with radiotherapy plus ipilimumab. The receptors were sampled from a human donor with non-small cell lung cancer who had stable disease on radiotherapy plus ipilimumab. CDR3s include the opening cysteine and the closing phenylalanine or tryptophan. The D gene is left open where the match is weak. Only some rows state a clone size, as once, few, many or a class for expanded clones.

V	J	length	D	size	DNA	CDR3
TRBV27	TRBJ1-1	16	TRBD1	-	TGTGCCAGCAGTTCGGACAGGGAATGGGGTAACACTGAAGCTTTCTTT	CASSSDREWGNTEAFF
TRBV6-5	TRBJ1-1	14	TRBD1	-	TGTGCCAGCATCTACGGGACAGGGAACACTGAAGCTTTCTTT	CASIYGTGNTEAFF
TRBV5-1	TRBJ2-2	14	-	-	TGCGCCAGCAGCCCAAGTAAGGTCACCGGGGAGCTGTTTTTT	CASSPSKVTGELFF
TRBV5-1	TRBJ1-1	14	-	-	TGCGCCAGCACCCGGGCCAGGGAGAACACTGAAGCTTTCTTT	CASTRARENTEAFF
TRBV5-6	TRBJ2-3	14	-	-	TGTGCCAGCAGACGGCAGGGTGGCACAGATACGCAGTATTTT	CASRRQGGTDTQYF
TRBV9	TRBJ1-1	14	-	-	TGTGCCAGCAGCGGGAAGGCCCGGGGAACTGAAGCTTTCTTT	CASSGKARGTEAFF
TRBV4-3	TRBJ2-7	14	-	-	TGCGCCAGCAGCCTTTTCTTAGGGGACTACGAGCAGTACTTC	CASSLFLGDYEQYF
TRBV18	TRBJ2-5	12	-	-	TGTGCCAGCTTAGGCAGCCAAGAGACCCAGTACTTC	CASLGSQETQYF
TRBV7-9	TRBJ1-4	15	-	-	TGTGCCAGCAGCTTAGCGCAGGAATATAATGAAAAACTGTTTTTT	CASSLAQEYNEKLFF
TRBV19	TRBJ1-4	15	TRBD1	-	TGTGCCAGTAGTGCGAGACAGGGGATCAATGAAAAACTGTTTTTT	CASSARQGINEKLFF
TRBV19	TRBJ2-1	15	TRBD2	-	TGTGCCAGTAGCACACTAGCGGGGCCCTCCAATGAGCAGTTCTTC	CASSTLAGPSNEQFF
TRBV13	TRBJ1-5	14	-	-	TGTGCCAGCAGCTTAGGAGGGTCTCACCAGCCCCAGCATTTT	CASSLGGSHQPQHF
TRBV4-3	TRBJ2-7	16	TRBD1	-	TGCGCCAGCAGCTTTTCGGGGACAGGGGAATCCTACGAGCAGTACTTC	CASSFSGTGESYEQYF
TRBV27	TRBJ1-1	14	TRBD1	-	TGTGCCAGCAGAGTGACAGGGGGCCGCACTGAAGCTTTCTTT	CASRVTGGRTEAFF
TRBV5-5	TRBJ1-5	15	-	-	TGTGCCAGCAGCTCCTCGGGGGGCATGAATCAGCCCCAGCATTTT	CASSSSGGMNQPQHF
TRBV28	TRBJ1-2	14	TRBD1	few	TGTGCCAGCAGTATTGGGACAGGGCTGCGTGGCTACACCTTC	CASSIGTGLRGYTF
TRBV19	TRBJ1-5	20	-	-	TGTGCCAGTAGTATAGATGTCGGGGGAGTTACCTTCGGTTGGAGTCAGCCCCAGCATTTT	CASSIDVGGVTFGWSQPQHF